Below are 13 T cell receptor beta chains sequenced from a single sample in a study of memory CD4+ T cells and cytomegalovirus serostatus. Single viable CD3+CD4+CD8-CD45RO+ cells were sorted as the memory CD4+ T cells. Clones were sequenced by immunoSEQ multiplex PCR, and TCRdb holds only the in-frame ones, with some missing. The table has about 59,000 clones, roughly 81% seen once. The sequencing sample was made of memory CD4+ T cells from blood. These receptor sequences come from an adult in good health and CMV-seronegative.

This clone was detected only a few times. The chain combines TRBV10-2 with TRBJ2-7; 9 bases are shared with TRBD2. J was trimmed by 7 bases and V by 2 bases; bases with no gene match: 12. CDR3 size: 16 residues. Germline V CDR1 and CDR2: WSHSY, SAAADI. The CDR3 DNA is TGCGCCAGCAGTGAGATAGCGGGAGCCTCTGGTAATGAGCAGTACTTC. It codes for CASSEIAGASGNEQYF.

Notes on this clone: Sequence at one end of the junction differs from germline and may be a read error. The gene calls are TRBV6-4 and TRBJ2-7; the match to TRBD2 covers 10 bases. CDR3 length equals 16 residues. In germline, CDR1 is MRHNA, CDR2 SNTAGT. The CDR3 DNA follows: TGTGCCAGCAGTTACTCGCTTAGCGGGAGGACGCACGAGCAGTACTTC. Its protein product is CASSYSLSGRTHEQYF.

The chain recombines TRBV7-9 with TRBJ1-3; D is undetermined. Trimming cost V 3 bases and J 1 base, with 10 bases left between them. Per the germline V gene, CDR1 is SEHNR and CDR2 is FQNEAQ (reference sequence). The CDR3 runs to 15 residues. The CDR3 DNA is TGTGCCAGCAGCTTGCAACAGACATCTGGAAACACCATATATTTT. This translates into CASSLQQTSGNTIYF.

The chain carries TRBV6-1 and TRBJ1-2, with 8 bases that match TRBD1. This CDR3 contains 14 residues. Per germline, CDR1 MNHNS and CDR2 SASEGT. V dropped 6 bases and J dropped 2; count of bases not matched to a gene: 5. CDR3 residues: CASRDQGANYGYTF. The CDR3 DNA sequence: TGTGCCAGCAGGGACCAGGGGGCGAACTATGGCTACACCTTC.

This sequence joins TRBV29-1 and TRBJ1-5, with D possibly matching TRBD1 (5 bases). The germline V gene encodes CDR1 SQVTM and CDR2 ANQGSEA. This CDR3 comprises 11 residues. Between the trimmed V and J ends, which lost 7 bases and 11 bases, there was a span of 15 bases. The DNA of the CDR3 is TGCAGCGCCGGGGAATCAGGGACCCAGCATTTT. Amino acids: CSAGESGTQHF.

The chain couples TRBV25-1 to TRBJ2-3, with TRBD2 matching over 15 bases. The germline gives CDR1 MGHDK, CDR2 SYGVNS. The CDR3 runs 18 residues. V was clipped by 4 bases and J by 0 bases; unmatched bases: 5. The chain's CDR3 is CASSVLGTSGGSTDTQYF. The DNA of the CDR3 is TGTGCCAGCAGTGTCCTCGGGACTAGCGGGGGGAGCACAGATACGCAGTATTTT.

This clone was counted a few times. The chain is built from TRBV18 and TRBJ1-1, with D uncertain. Germline values: CDR1 KGHSH, CDR2 LQKENI. V shed 3 bases and J shed 1 base, with 9 bases lying between them. The CDR3 totals 14 residues. The CDR3 region is CASSPRVGNTEAFF. The CDR3 region has the DNA TGTGCCAGCTCACCGCGGGTGGGGAACACTGAAGCTTTCTTT.

The chain couples TRBV7-6 to TRBJ2-1, with 7 bases identical to TRBD2. The CDR3 runs to 16 residues. V shed 3 bases and J 8 bases; nucleotides not matched to a gene: 13. Germline V CDR1 and CDR2: SGHVS, FNYEAQ. CDR3 protein: CASSFGLAAGLDEQFF. DNA for the CDR3: TGTGCCAGCAGCTTTGGGCTAGCGGCTGGTCTAGATGAGCAGTTCTTC.

CDR3 region: CASSPGSPGEQYF. CDR3 nucleotide sequence: TGTGCCAGCAGCCCGGGCTCCCCCGGCGAGCAGTACTTC. This rearrangement joins TRBV6-6 to TRBJ2-7, with unresolved D. The CDR3 has 13 amino acids. V shed 6 bases and J shed 6 bases, with 15 bases lying between them. Germline V gene sequence: CDR1 MNHNY, CDR2 SVGAGI (reference sequence).

This sequence joins TRBV6-1 and TRBJ1-3; D unclear. CDR1 and CDR2 from the germline V gene are MNHNS and SASEGT. The CDR3 has 15 amino acids. V lost 0 bases and J 2 bases, leaving 8 bases between the germline ends. The CDR3 loop reads CASSEAHGTGNTIYF. The CDR3 DNA is TGTGCCAGCAGTGAAGCGCACGGGACTGGAAACACCATATATTTT.

This clone was seen a single time. DNA for the CDR3: TGTGCCAGCTCTTCCGACTCGAGCGGGAGGGGTCCCCAGCATTTT. This encodes CASSSDSSGRGPQHF. The chain uses TRBV18 and TRBJ1-5; TRBD1 is a possible D gene (5 bases). Germline V gene data show CDR1 as KGHSH and CDR2 as LQKENI. V lost 6 bases and J 10 bases, leaving 22 bases between the germline ends. The CDR3 length is 15 residues.

The chain couples TRBV14 to TRBJ1-2; 7 bases are a match to TRBD1. J was trimmed by 3 bases and V by 4 bases; bases with no gene match: 8. Germline V gene sequence: CDR1 SGHDN, CDR2 FVKESK. This CDR3 has 15 residues. CDR3 bases: TGTGCCAGCAGCCTAGGGACAGCTGAGTACTATGGCTACACCTTC. Its translation is CASSLGTAEYYGYTF.

Only one count was recorded for this clone. V and J are TRBV6-5 and TRBJ1-1; D remains ambiguous. Germline V gene sequence: CDR1 MNHEY, CDR2 SVGAGI. This CDR3 contains 12 residues. Trimming stripped 0 bases from V and 7 bases from J, with 6 bases between. The CDR3 region is CASSYSGFEAFF. CDR3 in DNA: TGTGCCAGCAGTTACTCCGGCTTTGAAGCTTTCTTT.